This T cell receptor beta chain originates from a study of cytomegalovirus exposure and HLA in healthy donors. Study conclusions and caveats: A further, later analysis showed that HLA-associated TCR beta chains (compared with equally common others) were more clonally expanded. A cluster of highly shared sequence variants was likely a sequencing artifact. CMV antigen specificity was confirmed in vitro for a few CMV-associated chains.

Notes on this clone: The antigen remains unidentified.

Germline loops: CDR1 GTSNPN, CDR2 SVGIG (reference sequence). The CDR3 covers 12 residues. V was trimmed by 7 bases and J by 10 bases, leaving 16 bases between them. PCR employed 60 Vbeta and 13 Jbeta primers. Method: immunoSEQ multiplex PCR; TCRdb's copy keeps in-frame clones and lacks some. This sample has around 150,000 clones, with about 71% found just once. The source of this sequence is a young woman in good health and CMV-seronegative. The chain joins TRBV30 to TRBJ1-4, with D possibly TRBD1 on 5 matching bases. The sample consisted of PBMCs. CDR3 DNA: TGTGCCTCCGGTGGGGCAGTAGGAAAACTGTTTTTT. It is translated as CASGGAVGKLFF.